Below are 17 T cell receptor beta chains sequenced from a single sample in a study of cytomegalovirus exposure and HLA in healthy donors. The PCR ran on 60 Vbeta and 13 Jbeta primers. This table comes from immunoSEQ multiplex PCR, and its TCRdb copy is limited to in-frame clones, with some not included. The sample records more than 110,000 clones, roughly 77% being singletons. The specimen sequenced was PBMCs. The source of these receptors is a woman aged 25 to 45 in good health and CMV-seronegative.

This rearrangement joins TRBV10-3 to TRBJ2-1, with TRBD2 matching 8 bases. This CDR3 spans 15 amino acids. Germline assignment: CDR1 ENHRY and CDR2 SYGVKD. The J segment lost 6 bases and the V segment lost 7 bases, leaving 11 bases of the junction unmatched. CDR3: CAINPGGRPSNEQFF. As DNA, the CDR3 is TGTGCCATCAATCCCGGCGGGAGGCCTAGCAATGAGCAGTTCTTC.

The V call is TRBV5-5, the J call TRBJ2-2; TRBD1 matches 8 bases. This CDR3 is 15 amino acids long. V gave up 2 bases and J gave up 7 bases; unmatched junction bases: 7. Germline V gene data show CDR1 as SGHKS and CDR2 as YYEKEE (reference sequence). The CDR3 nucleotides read TGTGCCAGCAGCTTCGTGACAGGGGCGAACGGGGAGCTGTTTTTT. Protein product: CASSFVTGANGELFF.

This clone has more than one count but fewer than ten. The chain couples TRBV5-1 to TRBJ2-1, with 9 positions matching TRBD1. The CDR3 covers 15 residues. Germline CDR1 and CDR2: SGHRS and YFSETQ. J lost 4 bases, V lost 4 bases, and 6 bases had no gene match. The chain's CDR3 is CASSRGQGPYNEQFF. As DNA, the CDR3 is TGCGCCAGCAGCAGGGGACAGGGACCTTACAATGAGCAGTTCTTC.

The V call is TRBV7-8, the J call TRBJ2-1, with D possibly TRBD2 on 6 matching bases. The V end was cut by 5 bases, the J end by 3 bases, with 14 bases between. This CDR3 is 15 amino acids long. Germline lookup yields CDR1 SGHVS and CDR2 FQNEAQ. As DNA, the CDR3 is TGTGCCAGCAGCCGGACGGGAGACAGCTACAATGAGCAGTTCTTC. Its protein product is CASSRTGDSYNEQFF.

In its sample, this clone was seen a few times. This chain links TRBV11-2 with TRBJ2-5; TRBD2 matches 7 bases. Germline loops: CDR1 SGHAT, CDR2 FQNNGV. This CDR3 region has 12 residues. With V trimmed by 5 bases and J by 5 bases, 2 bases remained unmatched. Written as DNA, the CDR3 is TGTGCCAGCAGCGGGCGGGGGGAGACCCAGTACTTC. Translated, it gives CASSGRGETQYF.

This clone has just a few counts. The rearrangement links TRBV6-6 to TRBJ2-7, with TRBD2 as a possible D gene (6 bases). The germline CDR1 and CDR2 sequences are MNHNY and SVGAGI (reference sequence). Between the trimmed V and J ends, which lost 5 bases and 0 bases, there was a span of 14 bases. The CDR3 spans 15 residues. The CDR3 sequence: CASSARDLSSYEQYF. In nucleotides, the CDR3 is TGTGCCAGCAGTGCCCGGGACTTGAGCTCCTACGAGCAGTACTTC.

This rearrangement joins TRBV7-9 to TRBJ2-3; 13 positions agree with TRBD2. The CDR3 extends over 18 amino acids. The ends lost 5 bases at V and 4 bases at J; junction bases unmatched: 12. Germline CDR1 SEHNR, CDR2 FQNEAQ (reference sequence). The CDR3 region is CASSPFPRGLAGADTQYF. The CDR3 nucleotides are TGTGCCAGCAGCCCTTTTCCCCGCGGACTAGCGGGAGCAGATACGCAGTATTTT.

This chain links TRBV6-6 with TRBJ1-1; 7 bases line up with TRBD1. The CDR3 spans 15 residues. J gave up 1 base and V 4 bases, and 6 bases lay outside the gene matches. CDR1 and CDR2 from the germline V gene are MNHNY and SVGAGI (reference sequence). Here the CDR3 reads CASSSPDRANTEAFF. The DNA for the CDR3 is TGTGCCAGCAGTTCCCCTGACAGGGCGAACACTGAAGCTTTCTTT.

The CDR3 spells CASSLEPSDTQYF. CDR3 in DNA: TGTGCCAGCAGCTTAGAGCCTTCAGATACGCAGTATTTT. This chain joins TRBV7-2 and TRBJ2-3; D uncertain. V was trimmed by 1 base and J by 4 bases, leaving 6 bases between them. The length of the CDR3 is 13 residues. From germline, CDR1 is SGHTA and CDR2 FQGNSA. The full variable domain, its missing parts supplied by reference TRBV7-2 and TRBJ2-3, is GAGVSQSPSNKVTEKGKDVELRCDPISGHTALYWYRQSLGQGLEFLIYFQGNSAPDKSGLPSDRFSAERTGGSVSTLTIQRTQQEDSAVYLCASSLEPSDTQYFGPGTRLTVL.

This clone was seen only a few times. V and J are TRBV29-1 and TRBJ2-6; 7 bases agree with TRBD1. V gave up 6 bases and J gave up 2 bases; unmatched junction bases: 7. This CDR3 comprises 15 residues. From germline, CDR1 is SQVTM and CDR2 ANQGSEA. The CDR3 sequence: CSVDSQGAGANVLTF. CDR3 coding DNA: TGCAGCGTAGATAGTCAGGGGGCTGGGGCCAACGTCCTGACTTTC.

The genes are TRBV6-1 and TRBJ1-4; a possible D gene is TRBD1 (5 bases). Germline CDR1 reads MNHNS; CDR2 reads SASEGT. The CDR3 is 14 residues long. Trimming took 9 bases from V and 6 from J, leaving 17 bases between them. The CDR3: CASTRSGGDEKLFF. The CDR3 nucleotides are TGTGCCAGTACCCGTTCGGGGGGGGATGAAAAACTGTTTTTT.

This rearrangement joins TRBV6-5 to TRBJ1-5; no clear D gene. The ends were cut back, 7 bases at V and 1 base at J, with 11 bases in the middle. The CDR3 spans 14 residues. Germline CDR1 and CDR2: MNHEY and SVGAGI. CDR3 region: CASNTLGSNQPQHF. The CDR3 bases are TGTGCCAGCAACACTCTGGGCAGCAATCAGCCCCAGCATTTT.

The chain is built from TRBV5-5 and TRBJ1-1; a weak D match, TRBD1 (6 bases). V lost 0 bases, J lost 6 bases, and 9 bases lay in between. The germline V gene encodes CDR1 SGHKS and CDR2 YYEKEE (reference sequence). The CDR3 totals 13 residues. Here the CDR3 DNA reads TGTGCCAGCAGCTTGGGATGGGGGCCTGAAGCTTTCTTT. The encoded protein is CASSLGWGPEAFF.

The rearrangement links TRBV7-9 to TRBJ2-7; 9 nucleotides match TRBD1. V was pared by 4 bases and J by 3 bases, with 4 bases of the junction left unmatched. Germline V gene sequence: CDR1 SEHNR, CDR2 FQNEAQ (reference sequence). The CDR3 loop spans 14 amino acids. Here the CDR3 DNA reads TGTGCCAGCAGCTCGGGACAGGGAGACTACGAGCAGTACTTC. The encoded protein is CASSSGQGDYEQYF.

Written as DNA, the CDR3 is TGCAGCGTTGATCAGGGGGGTAGCACAGATACGCAGTATTTT. Translated: CSVDQGGSTDTQYF. The rearrangement links TRBV29-1 to TRBJ2-3; weak D call: TRBD1 (7 bases). This CDR3 is built from 14 residues. V was shortened by 3 bases and J by 0 bases, with 10 bases between the two germline ends. Germline V gene data show CDR1 as SQVTM and CDR2 as ANQGSEA.

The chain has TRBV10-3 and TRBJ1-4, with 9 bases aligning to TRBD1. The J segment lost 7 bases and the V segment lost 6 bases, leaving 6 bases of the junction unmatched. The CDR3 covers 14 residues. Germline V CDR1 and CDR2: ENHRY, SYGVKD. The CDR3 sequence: CAIRPDRGGEKLFF. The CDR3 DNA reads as TGTGCCATCAGACCCGACAGGGGGGGTGAAAAACTGTTTTTT.

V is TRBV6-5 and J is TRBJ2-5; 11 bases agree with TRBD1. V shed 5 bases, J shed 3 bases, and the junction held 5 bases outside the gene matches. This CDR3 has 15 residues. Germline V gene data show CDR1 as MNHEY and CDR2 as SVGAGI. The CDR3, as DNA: TGTGCCAGCAGTCATCCGGGACAGGGGGAAGAGACCCAGTACTTC. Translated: CASSHPGQGEETQYF.